The clone carrying this T cell receptor beta chain has at least ten counts. Its specificity is not known. This sample was taken from a study of neurological immune-mediated disorders. Study-wide context: The roughly 34 patients with multiple sclerosis comprised about 31 relapsing-remitting cases and 3 secondary progressive cases. Study-wide findings and caveats: Private repertoires in all groups were suggested, as expanded clones shared no CDR3 amino acid sequences across subjects.

The CDR3 covers 14 residues. Trimming took 5 bases from V and 6 from J; bases not matched to a gene: 6. Germline V CDR1 and CDR2: DFQATT, SNEGSKA (reference sequence). 5'RACE with 10-nucleotide random UMIs produced the cDNA. One entry per CDR3 protein results from TCRdb running MiXCR on the 5' RACE reads. The sample lists 50,000 or so distinct CDR3 sequences, about 3.7% occurring once. The specimen was PBMCs. The V gene is TRBV20-1, the J gene TRBJ2-1; 11 bases map to TRBD1. This clonotype was obtained from a woman between 55 and 75 years old with multiple sclerosis. The CDR3 region is CSAYGQGAGNEQFF. Here the CDR3 DNA reads TGCAGTGCTTACGGACAGGGGGCAGGCAATGAGCAGTTCTTC.